In its sample, the clone carrying this TCR beta chain was seen many times. Its antigen is unidentified. These data belong to a study of T cells in Graves' hyperthyroidism and ophthalmopathy. Whole-study results and caveats: Model predictions of ophthalmopathy came a median 6.5 months before onset. Blood samples included most of the expanded thyroid clonotypes exceeding 0.001.

Uncontrolled infection, other autoimmune disease, pregnancy or lactation disqualified patients from enrolment. Clinicians diagnosed patients from clinical symptoms, serum thyroxine and TRAb, thyroid ultrasound and orbital computed tomography. CDR1 SGDLS and CDR2 YYNGEE come from the germline V gene. This CDR3 is 13 amino acids long. The germline V and J ends were trimmed by 3 bases and 4 bases, with 10 bases remaining between them. What was amplified from RNA transcripts were TCR beta CDR3 regions. First-round RT-PCR of the TCR CDR3 relied on the HTBI primer set. Each CDR3 protein gets one entry after TCRdb re-called the multiplex PCR reads with MiXCR. The sample includes about 660,000 distinct CDR3 sequences, approximately 42% of them seen just once.

The source of this sequence is an adult man with Graves' disease, either hyperthyroidism or ophthalmopathy (not recorded which). The chain carries TRBV9 and TRBJ1-2, with D maybe TRBD1 (5 bases). The source material was peripheral blood or thyroid tissue (not recorded which). The CDR3 DNA reads TGTGCCAGCAGCGAGCCAGGGAGCTATGGCTACACCTTC. It translates to CASSEPGSYGYTF.